Each of the 13 T cell receptor beta chains below was sequenced from the same sample in a study of blood T cell repertoires in COVID-19. The method was immunoSEQ multiplex PCR; TCRdb's version includes in-frame clones alone and lacks a portion of them. The sample consists of 70,000 or so clones, approximately 90% of them appearing once. Specimen: peripheral blood. These receptors were taken from a woman aged 80 or over with active COVID-19.

This clone was seen a handful of times. This chain links TRBV12-3 or TRBV12-4 with TRBJ1-1; D remains unclear. CDR3 length: 13 residues. V was clipped by 4 bases and J by 0 bases, with 6 bases between them. The CDR3 bases are TGTGCCAGCAGTTCCTACCTGAACACTGAAGCTTTCTTT. Amino acids: CASSSYLNTEAFF.

This chain uses TRBV7-2 with TRBJ2-3; D might be TRBD2 (6 bases). With 3 bases removed from V and 5 bases from J, the gap between germline ends came to 12 bases. CDR3 size: 14 residues. Germline-derived CDR1 and CDR2 are SGHTA and FQGNSA. Written as DNA, the CDR3 is TGTGCCAGCAGCTTTGGGGACTCCAGAGATACGCAGTATTTT. Translation: CASSFGDSRDTQYF.

This clone was seen only once. The chain carries TRBV6-2 or TRBV6-3 and TRBJ1-5; 8 bases are shared with TRBD1. Germline-derived CDR1 and CDR2 are MNHEY and SVGEGT. The length of the CDR3 is 19 residues. V dropped 0 bases and J dropped 0; count of bases not matched to a gene: 10. CDR3 sequence (DNA): TGTGCCAGCAGTTACTCGAAGGACAGGGAACTATATAGCAATCAGCCCCAGCATTTT. Protein: CASSYSKDRELYSNQPQHF.

The chain joins TRBV7-9 to TRBJ2-3; tentatively, D is TRBD2 (5 bases). Germline loops: CDR1 SEHNR, CDR2 FQNEAQ (reference sequence). The V and J ends lost 0 bases and 5 bases respectively, with 12 bases between them. The CDR3 contains 15 residues. The CDR3 DNA sequence: TGTGCCAGCAGCTTAGCTAGGCTAGCTGGAGATACGCAGTATTTT. It encodes CASSLARLAGDTQYF.

This sequence joins TRBV6-5 and TRBJ1-6; tentatively, D is TRBD1 (5 bases). V dropped 6 bases and J dropped 5 bases, with 11 bases sitting between them. Germline V gene data show CDR1 as MNHEY and CDR2 as SVGAGI. The CDR3 length is 14 residues. DNA for the CDR3: TGTGCCAGCAGCCGCCAGGGTCATAATTCACCCCTCCACTTT. Residues: CASSRQGHNSPLHF.

CDR3 sequence (DNA): TGTGCCAGCAGCAGAGCGGGAGAGCAGTTCTTC. Translating it yields CASSRAGEQFF. The V gene is TRBV6-2 or TRBV6-3, the J gene TRBJ2-1; 7 positions match TRBD2. Germline V CDR1 and CDR2: MNHEY, SVGEGT. V shed 6 bases, J shed 10 bases, and the junction held 3 bases outside the gene matches. The CDR3 runs to 11 residues.

V usage is TRBV7-9 and J usage is TRBJ1-1; 8 bases match TRBD1. J lost 3 bases, V lost 1 base, and 4 bases had no gene match. CDR1 and CDR2 (germline): SEHNR, FQNEAQ (reference sequence). The CDR3 runs to 15 residues. This chain's CDR3 is CASSLDLQGDTEAFF. DNA for the CDR3: TGTGCCAGCAGCTTAGACCTACAGGGGGACACTGAAGCTTTCTTT.

This sequence joins TRBV28 and TRBJ1-2; no clear D. Germline V gene sequence: CDR1 MDHEN, CDR2 SYDVKM. CDR3 length: 15 amino acids. Deletions cut 5 bases from V and 0 bases from J, with 13 bases between. CDR3 DNA sequence: TGTGCCAGCAGTCCCCGGGGAGCGCCTAACTATGGCTACACCTTC. Protein sequence: CASSPRGAPNYGYTF.

The genes are TRBV6-2 or TRBV6-3 and TRBJ2-1; 10 nucleotides line up with TRBD2. Germline trimming cut 6 bases from V and 7 bases from J; bases unmatched to any gene: 3. The CDR3 contains 13 residues. The germline gives CDR1 MNHEY, CDR2 SVGEGT. Written as DNA, the CDR3 is TGTGCCAGCAGCTTTAGCGGGAGGAATGAGCAGTTCTTC. Encoded protein: CASSFSGRNEQFF.

This clone was recorded only once. This CDR3 is also generated by other DNA sequences in the sample. The rearrangement links TRBV7-2 to TRBJ1-4, with 7 bases that match TRBD1. This CDR3 is built from 15 residues. V lost 4 bases and J lost 0; bases outside the gene matches: 2. The germline V gene encodes CDR1 SGHTA and CDR2 FQGNSA. The CDR3 DNA reads as TGTGCCAGCAGCTCCCAGGGGGCAACTAATGAAAAACTGTTTTTT. It translates to CASSSQGATNEKLFF.

The chain employs TRBV5-1 and TRBJ1-2, with D unclear. Germline V gives CDR1 SGHRS, CDR2 YFSETQ. Trimming took off 4 bases at V and 2 bases at J, with 9 bases between the two ends. There are 13 residues in the CDR3. CDR3 coding DNA: TGCGCCAGCAGCCCCGGAGGAAACTATGGCTACACCTTC. Residues: CASSPGGNYGYTF.

The V gene is TRBV5-1, the J gene TRBJ1-1; 8 bases align to TRBD1. CDR3 length equals 14 residues. Trimming took 4 bases from V and 4 from J; bases not matched to a gene: 6. Germline values: CDR1 SGHRS, CDR2 YFSETQ. CDR3 protein: CASSDTGGTTEAFF. Written as DNA, the CDR3 is TGCGCCAGCAGCGATACAGGGGGTACCACTGAAGCTTTCTTT.

On this clone: The germline gene is not matched at one end of the junction; a read error may be the cause. DNA for the CDR3: TGTGCCAGCAGCCAAGGGGGAGGGGCTCCTCGCTTC. It specifies CASSQGGGAPRF. The chain carries TRBV4-2 and TRBJ2-7; 7 bases agree with TRBD2. This CDR3 contains 12 residues. The V gene's germline CDR1 is LGHNA and CDR2 YNFKEQ.